This T cell receptor (beta chain) was retrieved from a study of T cell changes during pregnancy in multiple sclerosis. CDR3 length: 14 amino acids. V gave up 0 bases and J gave up 2 bases, with 9 bases separating them. Germline-derived CDR1 and CDR2 are SGHNT and YYREEE (reference sequence). Here immunoSEQ multiplex PCR was the method, and the copy in TCRdb shows in-frame clones only, minus some. The sample has roughly 93,000 clones, about 90% seen once. Material: peripheral blood, obtained after pregnancy. The sequence was collected from a female donor in good health, enrolled as a control in a pregnancy study. J is TRBJ2-7 and V is TRBV5-4; D possibly corresponds to TRBD1 (5 bases). The CDR3: CASSLGGAPYEQYF. The CDR3 bases are TGTGCCAGCAGCTTGGGTGGGGCCCCCTACGAGCAGTACTTC. The full variable domain, its missing parts supplied by reference TRBV5-4 and TRBJ2-7, is ETGVTQSPTHLIKTRGQQVTLRCSSQSGHNTVSWYQQALGQGPQFIFQYYREEENGRGNFPPRFSGLQFPNYSSELNVNALELDDSALYLCASSLGGAPYEQYFGPGTRLTVT.